The 30 T cell receptor beta chains given below trace back to one sample, sequenced in a study of blood T cells in healthy people across ages (dated by TCRdb to about 2015). Library preparation was by 5' RACE. A second PCR of roughly 7 to 12 cycles was performed with a sample-barcoded 5' primer and a J-beta primer mix. Using fastp at Q25 and MiXCR, TCRdb reprocessed the public reads and kept productive beta chains. Identical CDR3 protein sequences are pooled into one entry, listed with their most common genes and DNA. The sample contains 1.5 million to 2 million distinct CDR3 sequences, about two fifths of them found a single time. The ten largest account for about 21% of the sample. Specimen: blood. The receptors stem from a human donor in good health.

This clonotype was seen repeatedly, ten times or more. This sequence joins TRBV6-5 and TRBJ1-2, with TRBD1 matching 10 bases. The germline gives CDR1 MNHEY, CDR2 SVGAGI. V trimming: 4 bases; J trimming: 5 bases; junction bases outside the gene matches: 1. CDR3 length: 13 residues. This CDR3 reads CASSWGQGYGYTF. For the CDR3, the DNA is TGTGCCAGCAGTTGGGGACAGGGGTATGGCTACACCTTC.

The chain is built from TRBV7-2 and TRBJ2-7; D not resolved. This CDR3 has 11 residues. Trimming cost V 1 base and J 7 bases, with 5 bases left between them. CDR1 and CDR2 (germline): SGHTA, FQGNSA. The chain's CDR3 is CASSLVTEQYF. CDR3 nucleotides: TGTGCCAGCAGCTTAGTAACGGAGCAGTACTTC.

The chain combines TRBV4-2 with TRBJ2-5; either TRBD1 or TRBD2 may fit D (6 bases each). The germline gives CDR1 LGHNA, CDR2 YNFKEQ. The CDR3 extends over 18 amino acids. Trimming took off 0 bases at V and 0 bases at J, with 17 bases between the two ends. CDR3 sequence reads: CASSQDTFGGLYQETQYF. CDR3 DNA: TGTGCCAGCAGCCAAGATACTTTTGGGGGGCTATACCAAGAGACCCAGTACTTC.

This clonotype was detected ten times or more. This sequence joins TRBV6-5 and TRBJ2-7; D not resolved. The ends were cut back, 10 bases at V and 0 bases at J, with 13 bases in the middle. CDR1 and CDR2 from the germline V gene are MNHEY and SVGAGI. The CDR3 is made up of 13 amino acids. The CDR3 region has the DNA TGTGCCACAAGCATCCGGTACTCCTACGAGCAGTACTTC. This encodes CATSIRYSYEQYF.

The genes are TRBV20-1 and TRBJ1-2; TRBD1 agrees at 7 bases. Germline lookup yields CDR1 DFQATT and CDR2 SNEGSKA (reference sequence). The CDR3 length is 14 residues. The J segment lost 3 bases and the V segment lost 2 bases, leaving 6 bases of the junction unmatched. CDR3 sequence reads: CSARSGQTYYGYTF. The CDR3 DNA reads TGCAGTGCTAGATCGGGACAGACCTACTATGGCTACACCTTC.

The CDR3 nucleotides are TGTGCCAGCAGTTACTCGCGCTCGGCCGGTGGGGAAAAACTGTTTTTT. Protein product: CASSYSRSAGGEKLFF. The chain links TRBV6-5 to TRBJ1-4; no definite D call. Per the germline V gene, CDR1 is MNHEY and CDR2 is SVGAGI. The CDR3 has 16 amino acids. V was clipped by 0 bases and J by 8 bases, with 16 bases between them.

The chain recombines TRBV10-3 with TRBJ2-3; D uncertain. CDR1 is ENHRY and CDR2 is SYGVKD in the germline V gene. With 11 bases removed from V and 2 bases from J, the gap between germline ends came to 11 bases. This CDR3 has 12 residues. The CDR3 region is CAASLHTDTQYF. The DNA for the CDR3 is TGTGCCGCCTCCCTACACACAGATACGCAGTATTTT.

The chain links TRBV7-2 to TRBJ2-3; possibly TRBD2 for D (5 bases). Germline V gene lookup returns CDR1 SGHTA and CDR2 FQGNSA. Between the trimmed V and J ends, which lost 8 bases and 1 base, there was a span of 16 bases. The CDR3 has 15 residues. The DNA for the CDR3 is TGTGCCAGCTCTCTCCAGAGGGCTGGCACAGATACGCAGTATTTT. Residues: CASSLQRAGTDTQYF.

J is TRBJ2-5 and V is TRBV3-1; no definite D call. The V end lost 6 bases, the J end lost 2 bases, and 13 bases lay between the germline ends. The CDR3 length is 14 residues. Germline values: CDR1 LGHDT, CDR2 YNNKEL (reference sequence). The CDR3 coding sequence is TGTGCCAGCAGTTACGGCGAGGAGCAAGAGACCCAGTACTTC. This translates into CASSYGEEQETQYF.

The chain links TRBV4-1 to TRBJ1-2; D might be TRBD1 (5 bases). CDR1 is MGHRA, CDR2 YSYEKL, per germline. The CDR3 totals 15 residues. V lost 0 bases and J 7 bases, leaving 15 bases between the germline ends. CDR3 region: CASSQENRPPGGYTF. The CDR3 bases are TGCGCCAGCAGCCAAGAAAACAGGCCACCTGGTGGCTACACCTTC.

The chain combines TRBV7-9 with TRBJ1-6; perhaps TRBD1 as D (5 bases). This CDR3 spans 15 amino acids. Germline V gene lookup returns CDR1 SEHNR and CDR2 FQNEAQ (reference sequence). V lost 1 base and J 7 bases, leaving 11 bases between the germline ends. The DNA of the CDR3 is TGTGCCAGCAGCTTAGGCGGGACGCAGAATTCACCCCTCCACTTT. Translation gives CASSLGGTQNSPLHF.

The V and J genes are TRBV20-1 and TRBJ1-1; D is undetermined. V dropped 1 base and J dropped 0 bases, with 9 bases sitting between them. The CDR3 length is 14 residues. The germline CDR1 and CDR2 sequences are DFQATT and SNEGSKA (reference sequence). The CDR3 nucleotides read TGCAGTGCTAGAGTGGGATCCCTGAACACTGAAGCTTTCTTT. Its translation is CSARVGSLNTEAFF.

For this clonotype: The junction departs from germline at one end; a sequencing error may be responsible. V and J are TRBV27 and TRBJ2-7; unclear D gene. The CDR3 sequence is 11 residues long. Germline CDR1 MNHEY, CDR2 SMNVEV (reference sequence). The CDR3 reads CASSGTYKQYF. In DNA, the CDR3 is TGTGCCAGCAGTGGTACCTACAAGCAGTACTTC.

The CDR3 sequence is CATSDLGTANQETQYF. For the CDR3, the DNA is TGTGCCACCAGTGATCTCGGGACAGCCAATCAAGAGACCCAGTACTTC. The chain has TRBV24-1 and TRBJ2-5, with TRBD1 matching 7 bases. Germline CDR1 KGHDR, CDR2 SFDVKD. V was pared by 3 bases and J by 2 bases, with 8 bases of the junction left unmatched. CDR3 size: 16 residues.

This clonotype was seen a handful of times. This chain joins TRBV12-3 or TRBV12-4 and TRBJ2-3; no firm D call. Trimming took off 6 bases at V and 2 bases at J, with 12 bases between the two ends. The CDR3 has 14 amino acids. This chain's CDR3 is CASSQTDVTDTQYF. As DNA, the CDR3 is TGTGCCAGCAGCCAAACGGATGTCACAGATACGCAGTATTTT.

A few counts support this clonotype. The junction differs from germline at one of its ends, possibly a read error. V and J are TRBV20-1 and TRBJ2-3; a weak D match, TRBD2 (5 bases). Germline CDR1 and CDR2: DFQATT and SNEGSKA (reference sequence). This CDR3 is built from 15 residues. The CDR3 loop is CSASLADPSTATQYF. For the CDR3, the DNA is TGCAGTGCTAGCCTGGCAGACCCTAGCACAGCTACGCAGTATTTT.

This clonotype was observed a few times. The chain links TRBV10-3 to TRBJ2-7; 7 bases map to TRBD2. V shed 10 bases and J 5 bases; nucleotides not matched to a gene: 14. The CDR3 runs to 14 residues. CDR1 is ENHRY and CDR2 is SYGVKD in the germline V gene. The DNA for the CDR3 is TGTGCCACCATGAGTCCATTGCGGGGGAACGAGCAGTACTTC. Its protein is CATMSPLRGNEQYF.

The CDR3, as DNA: TGCGCCAGCAGCCAAGATCCCACACCGACAGGCCACTCTGGGGCCAACGTCCTGACTTTC. This codes for CASSQDPTPTGHSGANVLTF. The chain carries TRBV4-1 and TRBJ2-6; perhaps TRBD1 as D (6 bases). The CDR3 consists of 20 residues. The V end was cut by 0 bases, the J end by 0 bases, with 18 bases between. Germline-derived CDR1 and CDR2 are MGHRA and YSYEKL.

The genes are TRBV5-5 and TRBJ1-1; maybe TRBD1 (5 bases). Trimming stripped 0 bases from V and 2 bases from J, with 23 bases between. CDR3 length equals 19 residues. In germline, CDR1 is SGHKS, CDR2 YYEKEE (reference sequence). The CDR3 reads CASSLVGGLMMGPNTEAFF. Here the CDR3 DNA reads TGTGCCAGCAGCTTGGTGGGGGGACTCATGATGGGCCCAAACACTGAAGCTTTCTTT.

The chain joins TRBV29-1 to TRBJ2-1; no definite D call. Trimming pared 4 bases from V and 12 bases from J, leaving 16 bases between. The CDR3 covers 12 residues. Germline CDR1 and CDR2: SQVTM and ANQGSEA. CDR3 amino acids: CSVGSGRSGQFF. Here the CDR3 DNA reads TGCAGCGTTGGGTCTGGTAGGAGTGGGCAGTTCTTC.

In this sample, this clonotype turned up a few times. The rearrangement uses TRBV15 and TRBJ2-3; 10 bases align to TRBD1. Germline lookup yields CDR1 LNHNV and CDR2 YYDKDF (reference sequence). The CDR3 runs 17 residues. The V segment lost 4 bases and the J segment 2 bases; nucleotides outside the gene matches: 9. DNA for the CDR3: TGTGCCACCAGCAAAACTATCGGGACAGGGGACACAGATACGCAGTATTTT. Its translation is CATSKTIGTGDTDTQYF.

V gene TRBV5-6 combines with J gene TRBJ1-1; 10 nucleotides align to TRBD1. V lost 6 bases and J lost 6; bases outside the gene matches: 8. Germline CDR1 SGHDT, CDR2 YYEEEE. CDR3 length: 14 amino acids. CDR3 protein: CASTLTGGNSEAFF. For the CDR3, the DNA is TGTGCCAGCACCCTGACAGGGGGCAACTCTGAAGCTTTCTTT.

This clonotype has just a few counts. The genes are TRBV6-6 and TRBJ2-1; the D is unclear. Germline V CDR1 and CDR2: MNHNY, SVGAGI (reference sequence). V was clipped by 0 bases and J by 8 bases, with 5 bases between them. The CDR3 length is 12 residues. CDR3 sequence (DNA): TGTGCCAGCAGTTACTCGTCGGATGAGCAGTTCTTC. This codes for CASSYSSDEQFF.

This sequence joins TRBV6-2 or TRBV6-3 and TRBJ2-5; TRBD2 agrees at 10 bases. V lost 7 bases, J lost 7 bases, and 9 bases stayed unmatched. The CDR3 totals 14 residues. Germline values: CDR1 MNHEY, CDR2 SVGEGT. CDR3 coding DNA: TGTGCCAGCATCCTAGCGGGGGATGGGGGGACCCAGTACTTC. It codes for CASILAGDGGTQYF.

Worth noting for this clonotype: One junction end does not reproduce the germline sequence, and a read error may be involved. The rearrangement links TRBV11-1 to TRBJ2-3; D gene uncertain. CDR1 SGHAT and CDR2 FQDESV come from the germline V gene (reference sequence). This CDR3 region has 13 residues. The CDR3 nucleotides read TGTGCCTGCAGCTTGGGGTATTCAGATACGCAGTATTTT. Its protein product is CACSLGYSDTQYF.

This chain connects TRBV15 to TRBJ2-1, with D possibly matching TRBD1 (5 bases). Germline values: CDR1 LNHNV, CDR2 YYDKDF (reference sequence). The CDR3 covers 16 residues. V was clipped by 1 base and J by 4 bases, with 14 bases between them. CDR3 sequence reads: CATSRARGTPYNEQFF. The CDR3 DNA reads TGTGCCACCAGCAGAGCTAGGGGTACCCCATACAATGAGCAGTTCTTC.

This chain joins TRBV4-3 and TRBJ1-5, with TRBD1 identical over 7 bases. The germline V gene has CDR1 LGHNA and CDR2 YSLEER. With 0 bases clipped from V and 3 bases from J, the junction kept 5 bases outside the gene matches. The CDR3 has 16 amino acids. The chain's CDR3 is CASSQDRTGSNQPQHF. For the CDR3, the DNA is TGCGCCAGCAGCCAAGATCGGACAGGCTCCAATCAGCCCCAGCATTTT.

Remarks on this clonotype: Because the CDR3's place on the DNA is in doubt, the DNA is left out and the CDR3 is given as listed by TCRdb. The chain links TRBV11-1 to TRBJ2-5; TRBD2 is the table's D call, not checked against the DNA. The CDR3 adds up to 21 amino acids, both ends counted. The germline CDR1 and CDR2 sequences are SGHAT and FQDESV (reference sequence). The CDR3: CDSSFYICSALLAGQQETQYF.

The sample holds a few counts of this clonotype. CDR3 residues: CASSSDRGQQPQHF. Here the CDR3 DNA reads TGTGCCAGCAGCTCTGACAGGGGGCAACAGCCCCAGCATTTT. The chain combines TRBV7-8 with TRBJ1-5; TRBD1 agrees at 10 bases. The CDR3 is 14 amino acids. V trimming: 4 bases; J trimming: 7 bases; junction bases outside the gene matches: 4. Per the germline V gene, CDR1 is SGHVS and CDR2 is FQNEAQ.

The rearrangement links TRBV12-3 or TRBV12-4 to TRBJ2-1, with D perhaps matching TRBD2 (7 bases). The CDR3 runs 16 residues. The V gene lost 4 bases and the J gene lost 5 bases, with 18 bases spanning the gap. The CDR3 sequence is CASSSWGGQINNEQFF. The CDR3 DNA reads as TGTGCCAGCAGTTCGTGGGGGGGGCAAATTAACAATGAGCAGTTCTTC.